This record covers a single T cell receptor beta chain. What it recognizes is unknown. Every participant with HIV received treatment in the United States. With survey level as its setting, the immunoSEQ assay was v3.0. This table comes from immunoSEQ multiplex PCR, and its TCRdb copy is limited to in-frame clones, with some not included. This sample yields 29,000 or so clones, of which about 93% are seen a single time; about 6% belongs to the top ten. The entry originates in a study of long-term antiretroviral therapy in people with HIV. Study context: Sampling started about a decade before the 2015 immediate-ART recommendation.

General study points: Every time point showed a repertoire led by clones expanded before ART. Missing from the dataset were any data on ART adherence, viral resistance or therapy changes.

J was trimmed by 4 bases and V by 4 bases; bases with no gene match: 7. Germline values: CDR1 SGDLS, CDR2 YYNGEE. The CDR3 has 15 residues. The genes are TRBV9 and TRBJ2-5; 10 positions agree with TRBD2. The input for sequencing was unsorted PBMCs, taken about 6.5 years after starting antiretroviral therapy. This receptor was taken from a woman aged 40 to 55 with HIV. The CDR3 sequence: CASSIRSGGAETQYF. DNA for the CDR3: TGTGCCAGCAGCATACGAAGCGGGGGGGCAGAGACCCAGTACTTC.